This note documents a single T cell receptor beta chain sequence. Germline CDR1 reads SGHRS; CDR2 reads YFSETQ. The CDR3 runs 15 residues. V dropped 0 bases and J dropped 6 bases, with 10 bases sitting between them. TCRdb redid the calling of the 5' RACE reads with MiXCR, one entry per CDR3 protein. The sample includes hundreds of thousands of distinct CDR3 sequences, more than 9% of them seen just once. This sample is part of a study of T cells after yellow fever vaccination. This chain joins TRBV5-1 and TRBJ1-6, with no clear D. This sequence was found in a man younger than 45 who received the YFV17D yellow fever vaccine. The source material was PBMCs, sampled on the day of the yellow fever booster vaccination. The DNA for the CDR3 is TGCGCCAGCAGCTTGGACCAAGGGAGTAATTCACCCCTCCACTTT. Its translation: CASSLDQGSNSPLHF.